Below, one TCR beta chain is given with its context. Its antigen remains unknown. Germline CDR1 LGHNA, CDR2 YNFKEQ. This CDR3 has 16 residues. V was pared by 1 base and J by 0 bases, with 7 bases between. The data stem from a study of CD8 T cells in ankylosing spondylitis. The study, taken as a whole, reports: What appeared characteristic of ankylosing spondylitis blood was a TCR beta motif of under 10 highly homologous variants. Earlier reports found some motif variants in synovial fluid and blood in reactive arthritis.

Making the TCR beta libraries involved quantitative 5'-RACE with molecular barcodes. TCRdb redid the calling of the 5' RACE reads with MiXCR, one entry per CDR3 protein. This sample carries fewer than 550,000 distinct CDR3 sequences, about 5% of them seen once, and the ten largest clones take around 3.5%. This chain uses TRBV4-2 with TRBJ2-6; no clear D. This TCR came from a male donor with ankylosing spondylitis. The sequencing input was blood, either unsorted or a sorted T cell fraction (not recorded which). The CDR3 loop reads CASSQAGVSGANVLTF. In DNA form, the CDR3 reads TGTGCCAGCAGCCAAGCAGGCGTCTCTGGGGCCAACGTCCTGACTTTC.